These T cell receptor beta chains were read from a single sample in a study of blood T cell repertoires in COVID-19. The method was immunoSEQ multiplex PCR; TCRdb's version includes in-frame clones alone and lacks a portion of them. This table has about 150,000 clones, approximately 87% appearing once. The sequenced sample was peripheral blood. Receptor source: a man older than 75 with acute or convalescent COVID-19. Each CDR3 is given with its conserved first and last residue. D genes are given only for firm matches.

>TRBD1|TRBV2|TRBJ1-5
TGTGCCAGCACTACGGGGACAGGGGCCAATCAGCCCCAGCATTTT
CASTTGTGANQPQHF
>NA|TRBV5-1|TRBJ2-3
TGCGCCAGCAGCTTTTACTCCTTCACAGATACGCAGTATTTT
CASSFYSFTDTQYF
>NA|TRBV28|TRBJ1-1
TGTGCCAGCAGTTTTCGGGTGAACACTGAAGCTTTCTTT
CASSFRVNTEAFF
>TRBD2|TRBV5-4|TRBJ2-1
TGTGCCAGCAGATCGCTAGCGGGGGGCTACAATGAGCAGTTCTTC
CASRSLAGGYNEQFF
>NA|TRBV7-2|TRBJ1-1
TGTGCCAGCAGCACCCGGGAGGTTAGGGAAGCTTTCTTT
CASSTREVREAFF
>TRBD2|TRBV27|TRBJ2-2
TGTGCCAGCAGTTTAATGTCTAGCGGGAGTAGGGGGGAGCTGTTTTTT
CASSLMSSGSRGELFF
>TRBD1|TRBV3-1/TRBV3-2|TRBJ1-6
TGTGCCAGCAGCCAAGCCCCCGGGACAGGGGATTCACCCCTCCACTTT
CASSQAPGTGDSPLHF
>NA|TRBV28|TRBJ2-7
TGTGCCAGCAGGGCCCCAGGCATGCTCTACGAGCAGTACTTC
CASRAPGMLYEQYF
>NA|TRBV7-9|TRBJ1-6
TGTGCCAGCAGCTTCGGGGGATCACCAAATTCACCCCTCCACTTT
CASSFGGSPNSPLHF
>NA|TRBV9|TRBJ2-1
TGTGCCAGCAGCTCGCGACAGAACTCCTACAATGAGCAGTTCTTC
CASSSRQNSYNEQFF